This is a list of T cell receptor beta chains from one sample in a study of blood T cell repertoires in COVID-19. Method: immunoSEQ multiplex PCR; TCRdb's copy keeps in-frame clones and lacks some. The table has about 25,000 clones, more than 75% seen once. The sequencing input was peripheral blood. These receptors all stem from an elderly woman with acute or convalescent COVID-19. The CDR3 runs from the conserved cysteine through the conserved F or W. Rows give clone size only sometimes, using once, few, many, or a class for an expanded clone.

CDR3aa	v_gene	j_gene	abundance
CSALRQGAGNTEAFF	TRBV29-1	TRBJ1-1	.
CASSLSGIGEQFF	TRBV5-8	TRBJ2-1	.
CASSVATGDEQFF	TRBV9	TRBJ2-1	.
CASSRQAPGGTPNTEAFF	TRBV4-1	TRBJ1-1	.
CASSYSGSPGKKLFF	TRBV6-2/TRBV6-3	TRBJ1-4	.
CASRFSTATYEQYF	TRBV6-5	TRBJ2-7	.
CASSHRNRAWAFF	TRBV3-1/TRBV3-2	TRBJ1-1	.
CASSPRRAGGYTF	TRBV11-2	TRBJ1-2	.
CASSQEVTSYNEQFF	TRBV4-1	TRBJ2-1	.
CASSPRSYEQYF	TRBV18	TRBJ2-7	.
CASSQIRGDTEAFF	TRBV4-3	TRBJ1-1	.
CASSAMTSGSRTHEQYF	TRBV7-2	TRBJ2-7	.
CASSQVSGVWTEAFF	TRBV4-3	TRBJ1-1	.
CASSEDGTGLDQPQHF	TRBV2	TRBJ1-5	.
CASSSTQFGQGETEAFF	TRBV13	TRBJ1-1	.
CASAEVNTEAFF	TRBV10-2	TRBJ1-1	once
CASSVGLAGGLNTGELFF	TRBV9	TRBJ2-2	.
CASSPPGTASGNTIYF	TRBV18	TRBJ1-3	.
CASSSRPRQAPTDTQYF	TRBV21-1	TRBJ2-3	once
CASSESGTGGTEAFF	TRBV10-1	TRBJ1-1	.
CASSLAGGEGPHEQYF	TRBV7-6	TRBJ2-7	.
CASSEAGTGNTEAFF	TRBV6-1	TRBJ1-1	once
CASSLSRLTGSDTF	TRBV7-2	TRBJ1-2	.
CASSPPAQGQDNYGYTF	TRBV18	TRBJ1-2	.
CASSPRQGYNSPLHF	TRBV3-1/TRBV3-2	TRBJ1-6	.
CSVPRAGGHPMADTQYF	TRBV29-1	TRBJ2-3	.
CASSRRERADTQYF	TRBV6-2/TRBV6-3	TRBJ2-3	.
CASSYSGAGSDF	TRBV6-2/TRBV6-3	TRBJ2-7	few
CASSLQVGNYNEQFF	TRBV19	TRBJ2-1	.
CASSFRWDTQYF	TRBV7-2	TRBJ2-3	.
CASLSGGTGELFF	TRBV6-5	TRBJ2-2	.
CASSSRSGGVYEQYF	TRBV7-2	TRBJ2-7	.
CASNSQGATGELFF	TRBV2	TRBJ2-2	.
CASSLTGGQETQYF	TRBV5-1	TRBJ2-5	.
CASSTLAGEQFF	TRBV6-2/TRBV6-3	TRBJ2-1	.
CASSPQAGTGDANQPQHF	TRBV7-2	TRBJ1-5	.
CASSTPGQGMGTEAFF	TRBV7-9	TRBJ1-1	.
CASSLLLTGLAVGELFF	TRBV9	TRBJ2-2	once
CASSRDRGSSGNTIYF	TRBV11-2	TRBJ1-3	.
CASSLDGQSYEQYF	TRBV5-1	TRBJ2-7	.
CATSQGGVGYTF	TRBV15	TRBJ1-2	few
CASSLAREQYF	TRBV7-9	TRBJ2-7	few
CASSPTGGSQPQHF	TRBV2	TRBJ1-5	.
CASSLGQGARNTEAFF	TRBV4-1	TRBJ1-1	.
CASSSVGRRGEDQPQHF	TRBV5-5	TRBJ1-5	.
CASSLPPGTPNSPLHF	TRBV27	TRBJ1-6	.
CASSLRPGQGLSEQFF	TRBV7-2	TRBJ2-1	.
CASSDTPGTAIGAFF	TRBV6-2/TRBV6-3	TRBJ1-1	.
CAWRGTGNTGELFF	TRBV30	TRBJ2-2	.
CASSLTGLGPQHF	TRBV28	TRBJ1-5	.
CASSSYSDTQYF	TRBV27	TRBJ2-3	.
CASSLGGTAYNEQFF	TRBV7-6	TRBJ2-1	once
CASSGNTGELFF	TRBV10-1	TRBJ2-2	.
CASSLQGNYEQYF	TRBV10-1	TRBJ2-7	.
CASSLGQGREQYF	TRBV7-2	TRBJ2-7	.